The 28 T cell receptor beta chains in this list originate from one sample, sequenced in a study of prognosis after radiotherapy for stage I lung cancer. Genomic DNA served as the source from which two-round multiplex PCR generated TCR beta CDR3 amplicons. Round one of PCR was performed, and it used primers specific to each TRBV and TRBJ gene. TCRdb redid the calling of the multiplex PCR reads with MiXCR, one entry per CDR3 protein. The sample has around 18,000 distinct CDR3 sequences; approximately 30% are singletons. Material: PBMCs, obtained before or after stereotactic body radiation therapy (not recorded which). The receptors originated from a donor over 45 with non-small cell lung cancer.

The chain combines TRBV7-2 with TRBJ2-1, with D unclear. The CDR3 covers 17 residues. The V gene's germline CDR1 is SGHTA and CDR2 FQGNSA. V was clipped by 7 bases and J by 0 bases, with 19 bases between them. The CDR3 here is CASIPGSARISYNEQFF. CDR3 nucleotide sequence: TGTGCCAGCATCCCGGGCTCGGCCAGGATCTCCTACAATGAGCAGTTCTTC.

At least ten counts were recorded for this clonotype. The chain combines TRBV27 with TRBJ1-1; 7 bases align to TRBD1. J lost 4 bases, V lost 5 bases, and 4 bases had no gene match. Germline V CDR1 and CDR2: MNHEY, SMNVEV (reference sequence). The CDR3 is 13 amino acids. The CDR3 is CASSMYRGTEAFF. CDR3 nucleotide sequence: TGTGCCAGCAGTATGTACAGGGGCACTGAAGCTTTCTTT.

This clonotype counts as medium-sized. The chain is built from TRBV20-1 and TRBJ2-1; 7 bases are a match to TRBD2. This CDR3 contains 13 residues. The germline CDR1 and CDR2 sequences are DFQATT and SNEGSKA (reference sequence). Losses at the gene ends were 8 bases for V and 6 bases for J; bases not matched to a gene: 10. The CDR3 nucleotides are TGCAGTCTGACTAGCCCAAACTTCAATGAGCAGTTCTTC. The encoded protein is CSLTSPNFNEQFF.

This clonotype was seen repeatedly, ten times or more. The chain recombines TRBV2 with TRBJ2-1; D may be TRBD2 (5 bases). The V gene's germline CDR1 is SNHLY and CDR2 FYNNEI. Trimming cost V 6 bases and J 0 bases, with 15 bases left between them. CDR3 size: 16 residues. The CDR3 spells CASRAGLILSYNEQFF. The CDR3, as DNA: TGTGCCAGCAGGGCCGGACTGATTCTCTCCTACAATGAGCAGTTCTTC.

With respect to this clonotype: An end of the junction differs from the germline gene, which may be a read error. This chain links TRBV7-3 with TRBJ2-7; 7 bases line up with TRBD1. The germline V gene encodes CDR1 SGHTA and CDR2 FQGTGA. The CDR3 runs to 12 residues. CDR3 DNA: TGTGCCAGCAGCGTAACAGGGGTAGAGCAGTACTTC. Translating it yields CASSVTGVEQYF.

This clonotype has a count of ten or more. V and J are TRBV5-1 and TRBJ2-7; a weak D match, TRBD2 (5 bases). V dropped 6 bases and J dropped 6 bases, with 28 bases sitting between them. Germline V CDR1 and CDR2: SGHRS, YFSETQ. The CDR3 loop spans 17 amino acids. The DNA of the CDR3 is TGCGCCAGCATTTTTGCCCTAGTTTTCGCGGAGGTATGCGAGCAGTACTTC. Its translation is CASIFALVFAEVCEQYF.

The chain links TRBV6-2 or TRBV6-3 to TRBJ1-5; TRBD1 matches 7 bases. Unmatched junction bases numbered 9, after V lost 11 bases and J lost 11 bases. Per the germline V gene, CDR1 is MNHEY and CDR2 is SVGEGT. This CDR3 is built from 11 residues. The CDR3 loop is CAQQRDSAQHF. In DNA, the CDR3 is TGTGCCCAGCAAAGGGACAGTGCCCAGCATTTT.

This clonotype was observed many times. The rearrangement uses TRBV4-2 and TRBJ2-5, with 7 nucleotides matching TRBD1. CDR1 and CDR2 from the germline V gene are LGHNA and YNFKEQ. Trimming removed 1 base from V and 5 bases from J; junction bases left unmatched: 7. This CDR3 is 15 amino acids long. The CDR3 DNA sequence: TGTGCCAGCAGCCAAGCGACAGGGAATCGTGAGACCCAGTACTTC. Translation gives CASSQATGNRETQYF.

With respect to this clonotype: With a far larger clone one base away, a read error is the likely cause. V usage is TRBV6-4 and J usage is TRBJ1-2; 11 positions agree with TRBD1. Germline V gives CDR1 MRHNA, CDR2 SNTAGT. This CDR3 region has 14 residues. The CDR3 DNA sequence: TGTGTCAGCACCATAGGACAGGGGGCACGTGGCTACACCTTC. Translated, it gives CVSTIGQGARGYTF.

As to this clonotype: A junction boundary mismatches the germline segment, possibly from a read error. V gene TRBV28 combines with J gene TRBJ2-3; 7 bases are a match to TRBD1. The CDR3 spans 16 residues. Germline loops: CDR1 MDHEN, CDR2 SYDVKM. CDR3 nucleotide sequence: TGTGCCTGCAGTAAAAACCCGGGACAGCGCACGGATACGCAGTATTTT. Its translation is CACSKNPGQRTDTQYF.

Ten or more counts support this clonotype. This chain uses TRBV4-1 with TRBJ2-7, with TRBD1 as a possible D gene (5 bases). V dropped 1 base and J dropped 5 bases, with 15 bases sitting between them. This CDR3 has 15 amino acids. Germline lookup yields CDR1 MGHRA and CDR2 YSYEKL. CDR3 loop: CASSQVGDRSHEQYF. The CDR3 DNA follows: TGCGCCAGCAGCCAAGTTGGAGACAGAAGCCACGAGCAGTACTTC.

This clonotype was recorded at least ten times. CDR3 sequence reads: CASGYEQYF. CDR3 nucleotides: TGTGCCAGCGGCTACGAGCAGTACTTC. The J gene is TRBJ2-7, the V gene TRBV12-3 or TRBV12-4; D gene unclear. The CDR3 is 9 residues long. V was cut by 8 bases and J by 3 bases, with 2 bases left in between.

This clonotype was seen many times. The V and J genes are TRBV30 and TRBJ2-1, with a weak D call TRBD1 (6 bases). V was clipped by 2 bases and J by 1 base, with 9 bases between them. The CDR3 is 14 residues long. CDR1 is GTSNPN and CDR2 is SVGIG in the germline V gene (reference sequence). In DNA, the CDR3 is TGTGCCTGGAGTCGAGGGGGATCCTACAATGAGCAGTTCTTC. This codes for CAWSRGGSYNEQFF.

This rearrangement joins TRBV5-5 to TRBJ2-3; 7 positions match TRBD2. The J segment lost 6 bases and the V segment lost 3 bases, leaving 16 bases of the junction unmatched. The germline V gene has CDR1 SGHKS and CDR2 YYEKEE (reference sequence). The CDR3 loop spans 17 amino acids. CDR3 coding DNA: TGTGCCAGCAGCTCACGGAGCGGACTAGAGGGAGCGGATACGCAGTATTTT. This translates into CASSSRSGLEGADTQYF.

This clonotype is a singleton in its sample. A far larger clone lies a single base away; this is likely a read error. The CDR3 nucleotides read TGTGCCAGCAGTTACTCCGCCCGTGGCAAGTCCTACAATGATCAGTTCTTC. Its translation is CASSYSARGKSYNDQFF. The chain links TRBV6-4 to TRBJ2-1; no reliable D call. This CDR3 contains 17 residues. From germline, CDR1 is MRHNA and CDR2 SNTAGT.

In its sample, this clonotype was seen a few times. This may be a read error, as it is one base from a much larger clone. The J gene is TRBJ2-1, the V gene TRBV6-4, with 11 bases aligning to TRBD1. Germline V gives CDR1 MRHNA, CDR2 SNTAGT. The CDR3 has 15 amino acids. V lost 5 bases to trimming and J lost 6 bases; unmatched junction nucleotides: 6. DNA of the CDR3: TGTGCCAGCAGTCAGGACAGGGGGCATAGCAATGAGCAGTTCTTC. Protein: CASSQDRGHSNEQFF.

This clonotype has ten or more counts. V usage is TRBV12-3 or TRBV12-4 and J usage is TRBJ1-1; D possibly corresponds to TRBD1 (6 bases). V gave up 4 bases and J gave up 3 bases, with 15 bases separating them. CDR3 length: 15 amino acids. The DNA for the CDR3 is TGTGCCAGCAGTTCCTCCATCAGGGGTTACACTGAAGCTTTCTTT. Translated, it gives CASSSSIRGYTEAFF.

In its sample, this clonotype was seen many times. The rearrangement links TRBV19 to TRBJ2-1; 8 bases map to TRBD2. The junction had 10 bases not matched to a gene; V was cut back by 5 bases and J by 4 bases. The length of the CDR3 is 16 residues. CDR1 is LNHDA and CDR2 is SQIVND in the germline V gene (reference sequence). The CDR3, as DNA: TGTGCCAGTAGTCCGGGTGCGGGAGGAGGATACAATGAGCAGTTCTTC. It specifies CASSPGAGGGYNEQFF. Full variable domain (remainder filled in from reference TRBV19 and TRBJ2-1): DGGITQSPKYLFRKEGQNVTLSCEQNLNHDAMYWYRQDPGQGLRLIYYSQIVNDFQKGDIAEGYSVSREKKESFPLTVTSAQKNPTAFYLCASSPGAGGGYNEQFFGPGTRLTVL.

This clonotype came up many times. The gene calls are TRBV28 and TRBJ1-5; D gene unclear. Trimming pared 2 bases from V and 4 bases from J, leaving 12 bases between. The CDR3 covers 15 residues. Germline V lookup: CDR1 MDHEN, CDR2 SYDVKM. Written as DNA, the CDR3 is TGTGCCAGCAGTTTAAATCCCCCGGGGAATCAGCCCCAGCATTTT. The encoded protein is CASSLNPPGNQPQHF.

This clonotype was counted ten times or more. This chain links TRBV19 with TRBJ1-1; 11 positions agree with TRBD1. The CDR3 consists of 15 residues. Germline assignment: CDR1 LNHDA and CDR2 SQIVND (reference sequence). The V gene end was trimmed by 6 bases and the J gene end by 0 bases; junction bases not matched to a gene: 3. In nucleotides, the CDR3 is TGTGCCAGTAGGGGACAGGGGGTTATGAACACTGAAGCTTTCTTT. The encoded protein is CASRGQGVMNTEAFF.

Comment on this clonotype: This sequence is one base from a far larger clone and is likely a read error. The genes are TRBV6-2 or TRBV6-3 and TRBJ1-1, with TRBD1 matching 7 bases. The germline gives CDR1 MNHEY, CDR2 SVGEGT. The ends lost 5 bases at V and 4 bases at J; junction bases unmatched: 7. This CDR3 has 14 residues. The CDR3 is CASSDTNRGTEAFF. CDR3 nucleotide sequence: TGTGCCAGCAGTGACACAAACAGGGGCACTGAAGCTTTCTTT.

The table lists this clonotype with many counts. The V call is TRBV28, the J call TRBJ1-2; weak D call: TRBD1 (5 bases). Germline V CDR1 and CDR2: MDHEN, SYDVKM. V lost 6 bases and J 8 bases, leaving 16 bases between the germline ends. The length of the CDR3 is 13 residues. CDR3 residues: CASSGTAIRGYTF. The CDR3 DNA sequence: TGTGCCAGCAGCGGGACTGCCATCCGCGGCTACACCTTC.

Turning to this clonotype: This may come from a read error, since a much larger clone is one base off. The rearrangement links TRBV5-4 to TRBJ2-2; a weak D match, TRBD1 (5 bases). Germline assignment: CDR1 SGHNT and CDR2 YYREEE (reference sequence). The CDR3 has 13 amino acids. The CDR3: CASSLGHTWELFF. The CDR3 nucleotides are TGTGCCAGCAGCCTAGGACACACCTGGGAGCTGTTTTTT.

This clonotype counts as large. The chain is built from TRBV29-1 and TRBJ2-1, with D maybe TRBD1 (6 bases). Germline V gene data show CDR1 as SQVTM and CDR2 as ANQGSEA. V was cut by 1 base and J by 3 bases, with 13 bases left in between. The CDR3 totals 15 residues. The CDR3, as DNA: TGCAGCGTTGAAGTTTGGGACACTAACTACAATGAGCAGTTCTTC. This translates into CSVEVWDTNYNEQFF.

This clonotype rates as medium-sized (0.01 to 0.1%). The chain recombines TRBV28 with TRBJ2-7, with no clear D. The CDR3 runs to 12 residues. The V end was cut by 6 bases, the J end by 4 bases, with 10 bases between. CDR1 and CDR2 from the germline V gene are MDHEN and SYDVKM. The CDR3 loop reads CASRSPPYEQYF. The CDR3 DNA sequence: TGTGCCAGCAGGTCCCCCCCGTACGAGCAGTACTTC.

This clonotype was counted ten times or more. The chain employs TRBV5-4 and TRBJ2-7; 11 positions match TRBD1. This CDR3 contains 15 residues. V shed 5 bases and J 5 bases; nucleotides not matched to a gene: 9. CDR1 is SGHNT and CDR2 is YYREEE in the germline V gene (reference sequence). CDR3 region: CASSLPGQGVNEQYF. CDR3 DNA sequence: TGTGCCAGCAGTTTGCCGGGACAGGGGGTCAACGAGCAGTACTTC.

To note about this clonotype: This could be a read error, since a much larger clone is one nucleotide away. The chain carries TRBV15 and TRBJ1-4; possible D gene TRBD1, 6 bases. V was trimmed by 8 bases and J by 1 base, leaving 17 bases between them. CDR3 size: 16 residues. CDR1 LNHNV and CDR2 YYDKDF come from the germline V gene (reference sequence). This chain's CDR3 is CATANRARITNEKLFF. The CDR3 DNA sequence: TGTGCCACCGCCAACAGGGCGCGAATAACTAATGAAAAACTGTTTTTT.

This clonotype was observed at least ten times. The chain recombines TRBV7-8 with TRBJ2-1; D gene unclear. This CDR3 contains 15 residues. Deletions cut 2 bases from V and 2 bases from J, with 10 bases between. Per the germline V gene, CDR1 is SGHVS and CDR2 is FQNEAQ. The CDR3 region has the DNA TGTGCCAGCAGCTTAAGTTCTGCTACCTACAATGAGCAGTTCTTC. This encodes CASSLSSATYNEQFF.